The 17 T cell receptor beta chains listed next were all sequenced from one sample in a study of blood T cell repertoires in COVID-19. Sequenced by immunoSEQ multiplex PCR; TCRdb stores in-frame clones only, minus some. This repertoire shows about 200,000 clones, roughly 77% found once; its top ten account for 5.5% to 7%. The sequenced sample was peripheral blood. The receptors were gathered from a woman aged 40-49 years with COVID-19, enrolled during active disease.

The chain joins TRBV3-1 (or the pseudogene TRBV3-2) to TRBJ2-1; weak D call: TRBD2 (6 bases). This CDR3 is built from 14 residues. Germline V lookup: CDR1 LGHDT, CDR2 YNNKEL (reference sequence). With 3 bases removed from V and 2 bases from J, the gap between germline ends came to 8 bases. The CDR3 DNA reads as TGTGCCAGCAGCCAGGCGGGAACCTACAATGAGCAGTTCTTC. This encodes CASSQAGTYNEQFF.

The V and J genes are TRBV6-2 or TRBV6-3 and TRBJ2-7; weak D call: TRBD1 (6 bases). V was cut by 1 base and J by 4 bases, with 11 bases left in between. The germline gives CDR1 MNHEY, CDR2 SVGEGT. The CDR3 totals 14 residues. The CDR3 DNA sequence: TGTGCCAGCAGTTACTTAGGACAGCATTACGAGCAGTACTTC. It codes for CASSYLGQHYEQYF.

The chain uses TRBV11-2 and TRBJ2-7, with a weak D call TRBD1 (6 bases). V lost 0 bases to trimming and J lost 3 bases, with 15 bases between them. Germline CDR1 reads SGHAT; CDR2 reads FQNNGV. This CDR3 region has 16 residues. The CDR3 bases are TGTGCCAGCAGCTTAGAGGGATCCATACAGGGCTACGAGCAGTACTTC. Its protein is CASSLEGSIQGYEQYF.

In nucleotides, the CDR3 is TGCGCCAGCAGCTTGGACAGGGGGGGAAACACCATATATTTT. Translating it yields CASSLDRGGNTIYF. V usage is TRBV5-1 and J usage is TRBJ1-3; TRBD1 matches at 8 bases. J gave up 4 bases and V 0 bases, and 0 bases lay outside the gene matches. The germline V gene has CDR1 SGHRS and CDR2 YFSETQ. There are 14 residues in the CDR3.

The chain is built from TRBV7-7 and TRBJ2-1, with TRBD2 matching over 15 bases. This CDR3 is 15 amino acids long. After removal of 1 base from V and 8 bases from J, the junction contained 0 bases not matched to a gene. The germline V gene has CDR1 SSHAT and CDR2 FNYEAQ (reference sequence). The CDR3 here is CASSLGTSGGDEQFF. Written as DNA, the CDR3 is TGTGCCAGCAGCTTAGGGACTAGCGGGGGGGATGAGCAGTTCTTC.

The chain links TRBV5-6 to TRBJ2-3; 12 positions agree with TRBD2. J lost 4 bases, V lost 3 bases, and 6 bases had no gene match. Germline V gives CDR1 SGHDT, CDR2 YYEEEE. This CDR3 contains 16 residues. CDR3 bases: TGTGCCAGCAGCTCTCCTAGCGGGGGGGCCCCAGATACGCAGTATTTT. Its protein is CASSSPSGGAPDTQYF.

V gene TRBV9 combines with J gene TRBJ2-3, with 8 bases fitting TRBD1. The CDR3 totals 15 residues. Germline CDR1 is SGDLS and CDR2 is YYNGEE. V gave up 4 bases and J gave up 0 bases; unmatched junction bases: 4. In nucleotides, the CDR3 is TGTGCCAGCAGCTCCGGACAGGGCAGCACAGATACGCAGTATTTT. Its protein is CASSSGQGSTDTQYF. The full variable domain, its missing parts supplied by reference TRBV9 and TRBJ2-3, is DSGVTQTPKHLITATGQRVTLRCSPRSGDLSVYWYQQSLDQGLQFLIQYYNGEERAKGNILERFSAQQFPDLHSELNLSSLELGDSALYFCASSSGQGSTDTQYFGPGTRLTVL.

This clone was observed a few times. The J gene is TRBJ2-7, the V gene TRBV7-2, with TRBD1 as a possible D gene (5 bases). The CDR3 has 13 residues. The germline CDR1 and CDR2 sequences are SGHTA and FQGNSA. The ends were cut back, 8 bases at V and 0 bases at J, with 11 bases in the middle. CDR3 bases: TGTGCCAGCGGGGCAATGGCCTCCTACGAGCAGTACTTC. Translation: CASGAMASYEQYF.

V usage is TRBV7-9 and J usage is TRBJ1-5, with 7 bases aligning to TRBD1. The CDR3 runs to 14 residues. J was trimmed by 5 bases and V by 2 bases; bases with no gene match: 3. Germline CDR1 SEHNR, CDR2 FQNEAQ (reference sequence). The CDR3 DNA sequence: TGTGCCAGCAGCTTACAGGGGGACCATCAGCCCCAGCATTTT. Translated, it gives CASSLQGDHQPQHF.

There are a few counts of this clone. J is TRBJ1-6 and V is TRBV7-2; D call uncertain. The CDR3 covers 15 residues. The ends were cut back, 5 bases at V and 6 bases at J, with 14 bases in the middle. CDR1 and CDR2 from the germline V gene are SGHTA and FQGNSA. DNA for the CDR3: TGTGCCAGCAGCGCGTCGCGCATTCGTAATTCACCCCTCCACTTT. Translating gives CASSASRIRNSPLHF. The full variable domain, in which reference TRBV7-2 and TRBJ1-6 provide the parts outside the CDR3, is GAGVSQSPSNKVTEKGKDVELRCDPISGHTALYWYRQSLGQGLEFLIYFQGNSAPDKSGLPSDRFSAERTGGSVSTLTIQRTQQEDSAVYLCASSASRIRNSPLHFGNGTRLTVT.

The gene calls are TRBV5-4 and TRBJ2-3; 12 bases map to TRBD2. The CDR3 runs 16 residues. The V gene's germline CDR1 is SGHNT and CDR2 YYREEE (reference sequence). Germline trimming cut 1 base from V and 4 bases from J; bases unmatched to any gene: 4. CDR3 sequence: CASSLRLAGVADTQYF. Written as DNA, the CDR3 is TGTGCCAGCAGCTTGCGACTAGCGGGGGTGGCAGATACGCAGTATTTT.

J is TRBJ2-5 and V is TRBV7-2; perhaps TRBD1 as D (5 bases). V dropped 3 bases and J dropped 4 bases, with 9 bases sitting between them. Germline lookup yields CDR1 SGHTA and CDR2 FQGNSA. The CDR3 has 13 amino acids. The CDR3 region is CASSFDRLETQYF. The CDR3 DNA reads TGTGCCAGCAGCTTTGACAGACTAGAGACCCAGTACTTC.

The chain is built from TRBV9 and TRBJ2-3; 10 bases are shared with TRBD2. CDR3 length: 15 residues. V was pared by 7 bases and J by 4 bases, with 9 bases of the junction left unmatched. The germline gives CDR1 SGDLS, CDR2 YYNGEE. The CDR3 sequence: CASATAAGGPDTQYF. In nucleotides, the CDR3 is TGTGCCAGCGCCACCGCAGCGGGAGGGCCAGATACGCAGTATTTT.

This clone appeared once. J is TRBJ2-7 and V is TRBV18; D ambiguous. CDR1 KGHSH and CDR2 LQKENI come from the germline V gene. The CDR3 loop spans 12 amino acids. Trimming left V 3 bases short and J 7 bases short, with 10 bases between. CDR3 in amino acids: CASSPINREQYF. In DNA, the CDR3 is TGTGCCAGCTCACCTATAAACAGAGAGCAGTACTTC.

The rearrangement uses TRBV5-1 and TRBJ2-3, with 12 bases identical to TRBD2. CDR3 length: 16 amino acids. Per germline, CDR1 SGHRS and CDR2 YFSETQ. V was clipped by 0 bases and J by 7 bases; unmatched bases: 6. The CDR3 DNA follows: TGCGCCAGCAGCTTGGTGGCTAGCGGGGGGGTGTATACGCAGTATTTT. This sequence encodes CASSLVASGGVYTQYF.

This clone was counted once. The chain combines TRBV7-9 with TRBJ1-1; 7 nucleotides align to TRBD1. Germline V gives CDR1 SEHNR, CDR2 FQNEAQ (reference sequence). This CDR3 comprises 15 residues. With 7 bases clipped from V and 1 base from J, the junction kept 9 bases outside the gene matches. The CDR3 region has the DNA TGTGCCAGCACCAAAAGGGGGACAGCGAACACTGAAGCTTTCTTT. Amino acid sequence: CASTKRGTANTEAFF. Based on the CDR3 plus reference TRBV7-9 and TRBJ1-1, the full variable domain is DTGVSQNPRHKITKRGQNVTFRCDPISEHNRLYWYRQTLGQGPEFLTYFQNEAQLEKSRLLSDRFSAERPKGSFSTLEIQRTEQGDSAMYLCASTKRGTANTEAFFGQGTRLTVV.

The chain carries TRBV5-1 and TRBJ2-1; the match to TRBD2 covers 8 bases. V lost 0 bases, J lost 7 bases, and 6 bases stayed unmatched. From germline, CDR1 is SGHRS and CDR2 YFSETQ. The CDR3 consists of 15 residues. The CDR3 nucleotides are TGCGCCAGCAGCTTGGAGGAAGCGGGAGTGAATGAGCAGTTCTTC. Protein product: CASSLEEAGVNEQFF.